This paragraph covers one T cell receptor beta chain sequence. Only in-frame clones appear in the TCRdb table, and some are missing; sequencing was by immunoSEQ multiplex PCR. The sample includes about 90,000 clones, approximately 80% seen only once; the top ten take 10%. These data belong to a study of blood T cell repertoires in COVID-19. The sequence derives from a woman between 65 and 79 years old with acute or convalescent COVID-19. The sequencing sample was made of peripheral blood.

The CDR3 loop reads CASRPGTGYGYTF. CDR3 DNA sequence: TGTGCCAGTAGGCCCGGGACAGGCTATGGCTACACCTTC. The genes are TRBV19 and TRBJ1-2, with 8 bases fitting TRBD1. CDR3 size: 13 residues. Trimming at V came to 6 bases and at J to 4 bases, leaving 4 bases not matched to a gene. CDR1 LNHDA and CDR2 SQIVND come from the germline V gene (reference sequence). Combining the CDR3 with reference TRBV19 and TRBJ1-2 gives the whole variable domain DGGITQSPKYLFRKEGQNVTLSCEQNLNHDAMYWYRQDPGQGLRLIYYSQIVNDFQKGDIAEGYSVSREKKESFPLTVTSAQKNPTAFYLCASRPGTGYGYTFGSGTRLTVV.